These T cell receptor beta chains were read from a single sample in a study of blood T cell repertoires in COVID-19. TCRdb's table, derived via immunoSEQ multiplex PCR, lists solely in-frame clones and lacks some. The top ten clones hold about 6.9% of a sample with around 190,000 clones, roughly 80% of them seen once. What was sequenced was peripheral blood. The receptors were gathered from a man aged 60 to 69 with acute or convalescent COVID-19. CDR3s include the opening cysteine and the closing phenylalanine or tryptophan. D genes are given only for firm matches. Size is stated for part of the rows, as once, few or many counts, or as a class when the clone is expanded.

j_gene | v_gene | d_gene | abundance | CDR3aa | CDR3nt
TRBJ2-3 | TRBV11-2 | TRBD2 | - | CASSLDGRAGDTQYF | TGTGCCAGCAGCTTAGACGGGAGGGCCGGAGATACGCAGTATTTT
TRBJ1-1 | TRBV6-1 | - | few | CASSEANWAQAFF | TGTGCCAGCAGTGAAGCGAATTGGGCCCAAGCTTTCTTT
TRBJ1-2 | TRBV6-1 | TRBD1 | once | CASSEAGQPKVGYTF | TGTGCCAGCAGTGAAGCGGGACAGCCGAAAGTGGGCTACACCTTC
TRBJ1-1 | TRBV5-5 | TRBD1 | once | CASSPSDRVMNTEAFF | TGTGCCAGCAGCCCCTCGGACAGGGTAATGAACACTGAAGCTTTCTTT
TRBJ1-5 | TRBV30 | TRBD1 | - | CAWSSGTGNQPQHF | TGTGCCTGGAGTTCCGGGACAGGGAATCAGCCCCAGCATTTT
TRBJ2-3 | TRBV3-1/TRBV3-2 | TRBD2 | - | CASSPSGSTDTQYF | TGTGCCAGCAGCCCTAGCGGGAGCACAGATACGCAGTATTTT
TRBJ1-5 | TRBV6-1 | - | - | CASSESRSQTPQHF | TGTGCCAGCAGTGAATCCCGGAGCCAAACGCCCCAGCATTTT
TRBJ2-2 | TRBV7-9 | TRBD2 | - | CASSLALASGRTGELFF | TGTGCCAGCAGCTTAGCTCTGGCTAGCGGGAGGACCGGGGAGCTGTTTTTT
TRBJ1-2 | TRBV19 | TRBD1 | - | CASRHNTGVANYGYTF | TGTGCCAGTAGACATAATACAGGGGTCGCTAACTATGGCTACACCTTC
TRBJ2-5 | TRBV15 | TRBD1 | - | CATSRDRYQETQYF | TGTGCCACCTCACGGGACAGGTATCAAGAGACCCAGTACTTC